Each of the 15 T cell receptor beta chains below was sequenced from the same sample in a study of human T cells and chemical hapten exposure. TCRdb re-analysed the RACE reads in MiXCR, keeping a single row per CDR3 protein. In the table there are over 300,000 distinct CDR3 sequences, roughly 5% of which are singletons. Time point: pre-sensitization, week 0. Sample treatment: therapeutic diphenylcyclopropenone sensitization with weekly scalp DPC. The source was whole blood, collected in connection with sensitization to the hapten diphenylcyclopropenone (DPC). These receptors all stem from a woman between 45 and 60 years old with alopecia areata. Some clones in this sample may be carry-over from other donors' samples.

Notes on this clonotype: One end of the junction varies from germline; a read error may be responsible. The gene calls are TRBV7-3 and TRBJ2-1; 8 nucleotides match TRBD2. The germline V gene has CDR1 SGHTA and CDR2 FQGTGA. CDR3 length: 16 amino acids. Here the CDR3 reads CTSSLSLAASYNEQFF. The DNA of the CDR3 is TGTACCAGCAGCTTGTCACTAGCGGCCTCCTACAATGAGCAGTTCTTC.

DNA for the CDR3: TGTGCCAGCAGCCGTGACGGACTCGTGAAGACCCAGTACTTC. Its protein product is CASSRDGLVKTQYF. The chain carries TRBV7-9 and TRBJ2-5; possible D gene TRBD2, 5 bases. Deletions cut 5 bases from V and 6 bases from J, with 16 bases between. The CDR3 runs to 14 residues. Per germline, CDR1 SEHNR and CDR2 FQNEAQ (reference sequence).

This clonotype showed up many times. The chain uses TRBV6-2 or TRBV6-3 and TRBJ1-5; the D gene is possibly TRBD1 (5 bases). This CDR3 has 16 amino acids. Trimming removed 5 bases from V and 0 bases from J, with 14 bases in between. CDR1 is MNHEY and CDR2 is SVGEGT in the germline V gene. The CDR3 sequence: CASSTDSLTSNQPQHF. CDR3 DNA sequence: TGTGCCAGCAGTACAGACAGTTTGACTAGCAATCAGCCCCAGCATTTT.

The chain uses TRBV6-5 and TRBJ2-3; possibly TRBD1 for D (5 bases). V was shortened by 2 bases and J by 8 bases, with 5 bases between the two germline ends. Germline CDR1 reads MNHEY; CDR2 reads SVGAGI. The CDR3 runs 11 residues. CDR3 loop: CASSYQGTQYF. CDR3 DNA sequence: TGTGCCAGCAGTTACCAGGGTACGCAGTATTTT.

This clonotype was counted many times. The J gene is TRBJ2-7, the V gene TRBV12-3 or TRBV12-4; 8 bases match TRBD2. CDR3 length equals 18 residues. The V segment lost 0 bases and the J segment 5 bases; nucleotides outside the gene matches: 15. The CDR3: CASSLARAGVGPPDEQYF. Here the CDR3 DNA reads TGTGCCAGCAGTTTAGCGCGAGCGGGAGTGGGGCCACCGGACGAGCAGTACTTC.

This clonotype showed up many times. The rearrangement links TRBV20-1 to TRBJ2-1; 8 positions match TRBD2. V was pared by 6 bases and J by 9 bases, with 19 bases of the junction left unmatched. The CDR3 spans 16 residues. The germline V gene encodes CDR1 DFQATT and CDR2 SNEGSKA (reference sequence). CDR3 bases: TGCAGTGCCGGGAAGGAGACCGGGACTAGGGTCGGTGAGCAGTTCTTC. The encoded protein is CSAGKETGTRVGEQFF.

This clonotype was counted many times. The chain is built from TRBV10-1 and TRBJ1-5; D gene ambiguous. This CDR3 has 14 residues. V was shortened by 4 bases and J by 3 bases, with 10 bases between the two germline ends. The germline V gene encodes CDR1 WNHNN and CDR2 SYGVQD (reference sequence). The chain's CDR3 is CASSGPSDNQPQHF. The CDR3 region has the DNA TGCGCCAGCAGTGGCCCCTCAGACAATCAGCCCCAGCATTTT.

A few counts support this clonotype. The chain carries TRBV21-1 and TRBJ1-6. TRBV21-1 is assigned pseudogene status. This CDR3 is 17 amino acids long. The CDR3 DNA sequence: TGTGCCAGCAGCGACTCCTCTCGCGCAGACCCAAATTCACCCCTCCACTTT. This translates into CASSDSSRADPNSPLHF.

This clonotype was counted ten times or more. The rearrangement uses TRBV6-2 or TRBV6-3 and TRBJ2-3, with D possibly matching TRBD1 (5 bases). Between the trimmed V and J ends, which lost 5 bases and 5 bases, there was a span of 8 bases. Germline CDR1 MNHEY, CDR2 SVGEGT. The length of the CDR3 is 12 residues. CDR3 DNA sequence: TGTGCCAGCAGTCACAGGATAGATACGCAGTATTTT. Its translation is CASSHRIDTQYF.

The chain is built from TRBV20-1 and TRBJ1-6; the D is unclear. The CDR3 covers 13 residues. The V end was cut by 6 bases, the J end by 9 bases, with 15 bases between. CDR1 and CDR2 from the germline V gene are DFQATT and SNEGSKA (reference sequence). CDR3 region: CSARRESTSPLHF. The CDR3 nucleotides read TGCAGTGCGAGACGGGAGAGTACTTCACCCCTCCACTTT.

This clonotype was seen only a few times. The chain joins TRBV3-1 to TRBJ1-2; 10 bases agree with TRBD1. The CDR3 has 15 residues. V gave up 5 bases and J gave up 4 bases; unmatched junction bases: 7. Germline lookup yields CDR1 LGHDT and CDR2 YNNKEL (reference sequence). For the CDR3, the DNA is TGTGCCAGCAGCTCGTGGACAGGGGGACCCTATGGCTACACCTTC. Its protein is CASSSWTGGPYGYTF.

The chain has TRBV7-2 and TRBJ1-6, with D possibly being TRBD1 (6 bases). CDR3 length: 13 residues. Trimming cost V 7 bases and J 10 bases, with 14 bases left between them. Per the germline V gene, CDR1 is SGHTA and CDR2 is FQGNSA. CDR3: CASTRKGDSPLHF. The CDR3 DNA sequence: TGTGCCAGCACTCGAAAGGGGGACTCACCCCTCCACTTT.

This clonotype was found a few times. This chain uses TRBV12-5 with TRBJ2-3; 9 nucleotides align to TRBD2. With V trimmed by 1 base and J by 2 bases, 10 bases remained unmatched. CDR1 and CDR2 from the germline V gene are LGHNT and FRNRAP. This CDR3 is 18 amino acids long. CDR3 in DNA: TGTGCTAGTGGTTTGGCTTTACTAGCGGGCCACGACACAGATACGCAGTATTTT. Its protein is CASGLALLAGHDTDTQYF.

This clonotype was observed at least ten times. J is TRBJ2-7 and V is TRBV4-3; maybe TRBD2 (6 bases). This CDR3 contains 15 residues. Germline V lookup: CDR1 LGHNA, CDR2 YSLEER. Trimming took 8 bases from V and 1 from J, leaving 18 bases between them. In DNA form, the CDR3 reads TGCGCCAGCTCTAGCGCGCTGGAGGGTTCCTACGAGCAGTACTTC. Translating it yields CASSSALEGSYEQYF.

At least ten counts were recorded for this clonotype. A junction end diverges from the germline sequence, so it may reflect a read error. This chain connects TRBV6-1 to TRBJ1-5, with D possibly matching TRBD1 (6 bases). This CDR3 contains 16 residues. Germline CDR1 reads MNHNS; CDR2 reads SASEGT. The CDR3 protein is CASREGGGKGNQPQHF. The CDR3 coding sequence is TGTGCCAGCAGAGAAGGGGGGGGCAAGGGCAATCAGCCCCAGCATTTT.